The 29 T cell receptor beta chains reported below all come from one sample, sequenced in a study of cytomegalovirus exposure and HLA in healthy donors. TCRdb's table, derived via immunoSEQ multiplex PCR, lists solely in-frame clones and lacks some. The data hold over 150,000 clones, with around nine tenths observed a single time. Sequenced: PBMCs. The source is a man younger than 30 in good health and CMV-seropositive.

The chain has TRBV5-1 and TRBJ1-2; D possibly corresponds to TRBD1 (6 bases). V lost 0 bases and J lost 0, with 9 bases in between. Germline values: CDR1 SGHRS, CDR2 YFSETQ. CDR3 size: 15 residues. The CDR3 region has the DNA TGCGCCAGCAGCTTGGCCCAGGGGTCTAACTATGGCTACACCTTC. Translation gives CASSLAQGSNYGYTF.

V gene TRBV6-5 combines with J gene TRBJ1-3; 7 bases match TRBD1. V shed 4 bases and J 0 bases; nucleotides not matched to a gene: 6. The CDR3 runs to 16 residues. The germline V gene encodes CDR1 MNHEY and CDR2 SVGAGI. The CDR3 loop reads CASSFSDRPSGNTIYF. Here the CDR3 DNA reads TGTGCCAGCAGTTTTTCGGACAGGCCCTCTGGAAACACCATATATTTT.

The rearrangement links TRBV7-8 to TRBJ2-3; TRBD2 aligns across 10 bases. This CDR3 has 16 residues. With V trimmed by 5 bases and J by 3 bases, 8 bases remained unmatched. The germline CDR1 and CDR2 sequences are SGHVS and FQNEAQ. The CDR3 DNA reads as TGTGCCAGCAGCCCGCAAGCGGGGGGGCAGACAGATACGCAGTATTTT. This encodes CASSPQAGGQTDTQYF.

The chain employs TRBV2 and TRBJ2-7, with TRBD2 identical over 13 bases. V was pared by 4 bases and J by 1 base, with 1 base of the junction left unmatched. This CDR3 is 15 amino acids long. Germline V gives CDR1 SNHLY, CDR2 FYNNEI. CDR3 region: CASSGLAGGSYEQYF. CDR3 in DNA: TGTGCCAGCAGTGGACTAGCGGGGGGATCCTACGAGCAGTACTTC.

V usage is TRBV5-4 and J usage is TRBJ2-1; 12 bases fit TRBD2. The CDR3 consists of 15 residues. Trimming removed 0 bases from V and 9 bases from J; junction bases left unmatched: 4. CDR1 is SGHNT, CDR2 YYREEE, per germline (reference sequence). Here the CDR3 reads CASSLGLAGASEQFF. The CDR3 bases are TGTGCCAGCAGCTTGGGACTAGCGGGAGCCAGTGAGCAGTTCTTC.

This chain uses TRBV9 with TRBJ2-1; D uncertain. Germline values: CDR1 SGDLS, CDR2 YYNGEE. Between the trimmed V and J ends, which lost 3 bases and 0 bases, there was a span of 10 bases. CDR3 length: 15 amino acids. In DNA, the CDR3 is TGTGCCAGCAGCGCAGCCCGGAGCTCCTACAATGAGCAGTTCTTC. Translation gives CASSAARSSYNEQFF.

The chain is built from TRBV29-1 and TRBJ2-1; TRBD1 matches at 11 bases. There are 15 residues in the CDR3. Per germline, CDR1 SQVTM and CDR2 ANQGSEA. Trimming removed 0 bases from V and 8 bases from J; junction bases left unmatched: 6. The CDR3 loop reads CSVEDRDRGGDEQFF. Written as DNA, the CDR3 is TGCAGCGTTGAAGATCGGGACAGGGGGGGCGATGAGCAGTTCTTC.

The V gene is TRBV9, the J gene TRBJ1-2; D is unresolved. V was clipped by 0 bases and J by 2 bases, with 11 bases between them. Germline V lookup: CDR1 SGDLS, CDR2 YYNGEE. The CDR3 has 15 amino acids. CDR3 region: CASSVATGTNYGYTF. The CDR3 DNA reads as TGTGCCAGCAGCGTAGCTACGGGAACGAACTATGGCTACACCTTC.

This chain connects TRBV30 to TRBJ2-2, with D perhaps matching TRBD2 (6 bases). This CDR3 region has 12 residues. Looked up from germline, CDR1 is GTSNPN and CDR2 is SVGIG (reference sequence). Trimming removed 1 base at V and 9 bases at J, with 9 bases between. In nucleotides, the CDR3 is TGTGCCTGGAGTGCACTAGCTTGGGAGCTGTTTTTT. It yields the protein CAWSALAWELFF.

The chain employs TRBV11-2 and TRBJ2-7; D unresolved. Per the germline V gene, CDR1 is SGHAT and CDR2 is FQNNGV. V was pared by 5 bases and J by 0 bases, with 11 bases between. The CDR3 contains 14 residues. For the CDR3, the DNA is TGTGCCAGCAGCGCCGCTAGTTTCTCCTACGAGCAGTACTTC. Amino acid sequence: CASSAASFSYEQYF. Complete variable domain (other parts from reference TRBV11-2 and TRBJ2-7): EAGVAQSPRYKIIEKRQSVAFWCNPISGHATLYWYQQILGQGPKLLIQFQNNGVVDDSQLPKDRFSAERLKGVDSTLKIQPAKLEDSAVYLCASSAASFSYEQYFGPGTRLTVT.

This chain links TRBV4-2 with TRBJ2-3, with 7 bases lining up with TRBD1. With 2 bases clipped from V and 10 bases from J, the junction kept 6 bases outside the gene matches. Germline V gives CDR1 LGHNA, CDR2 YNFKEQ. The CDR3 consists of 13 residues. CDR3 coding DNA: TGTGCCAGCAGCCAATCAAACAGGGGTGCGCAGTATTTT. Translation: CASSQSNRGAQYF.

This clone was found a few times. J is TRBJ1-5 and V is TRBV7-8; 9 bases line up with TRBD1. V gave up 7 bases and J gave up 2 bases; unmatched junction bases: 6. Germline CDR1 SGHVS, CDR2 FQNEAQ. The CDR3 consists of 15 residues. The CDR3 DNA sequence: TGTGCCAGCACCGGCAGGACAGGGGGCAATCAGCCCCAGCATTTT. This codes for CASTGRTGGNQPQHF.

This clone was observed a single time. J is TRBJ2-5 and V is TRBV9, with 10 positions matching TRBD2. J gave up 2 bases and V 3 bases, and 7 bases lay outside the gene matches. The germline V gene encodes CDR1 SGDLS and CDR2 YYNGEE. The CDR3 runs to 16 residues. CDR3 bases: TGTGCCAGCAGCGCCCGAGCGGGGGGGAGGCAAGAGACCCAGTACTTC. Encoded protein: CASSARAGGRQETQYF.

About this clone itself: Other nucleotide sequences from this sample produce the same CDR3. V is TRBV5-1 and J is TRBJ1-1, with unresolved D. V was shortened by 0 bases and J by 4 bases, with 10 bases between the two germline ends. Per the germline V gene, CDR1 is SGHRS and CDR2 is YFSETQ. This CDR3 has 14 residues. The CDR3 nucleotides are TGCGCCAGCAGCTTGGTTGTTTCGGGCACTGAAGCTTTCTTT. Amino acids: CASSLVVSGTEAFF.

This sequence joins TRBV18 and TRBJ2-7; TRBD1 matches 10 bases. CDR3 size: 14 residues. Germline CDR1 KGHSH, CDR2 LQKENI. Trimming took 3 bases from V and 5 from J; bases not matched to a gene: 4. This CDR3 reads CASSPRQGADEQYF. The CDR3 nucleotides read TGTGCCAGCTCACCCCGACAGGGGGCTGACGAGCAGTACTTC.

In its sample, this clone was seen once. The rearrangement uses TRBV6-5 and TRBJ2-7; 10 nucleotides line up with TRBD2. The CDR3 covers 15 residues. CDR1 and CDR2 from the germline V gene are MNHEY and SVGAGI. V dropped 5 bases and J dropped 12; count of bases not matched to a gene: 16. CDR3 bases: TGTGCCAGCAGTACCCGGACCGGACTAGCGGTCCGTCGGTACTTC. Translating it yields CASSTRTGLAVRRYF.

The rearrangement joins TRBV7-2 to TRBJ1-2; a weak D match, TRBD1 (6 bases). The V end lost 1 base, the J end lost 8 bases, and 8 bases lay between the germline ends. This CDR3 has 12 amino acids. Looked up from germline, CDR1 is SGHTA and CDR2 is FQGNSA. CDR3 in amino acids: CASSLVDRGYTF. CDR3 DNA: TGTGCCAGCAGCTTAGTAGACAGGGGCTACACCTTC.

This chain joins TRBV11-2 and TRBJ2-7; TRBD1 aligns across 8 bases. The CDR3 length is 15 residues. V gave up 3 bases and J gave up 0 bases; unmatched junction bases: 4. The germline V gene has CDR1 SGHAT and CDR2 FQNNGV. Here the CDR3 DNA reads TGTGCCAGCAGCTTGGGACAGGTGGCCTCCTACGAGCAGTACTTC. This gives the protein CASSLGQVASYEQYF.

The chain recombines TRBV2 with TRBJ1-4; D unclear. V dropped 8 bases and J dropped 5 bases, with 9 bases sitting between them. CDR1 SNHLY and CDR2 FYNNEI come from the germline V gene. The CDR3 loop spans 12 amino acids. The CDR3 bases are TGTGCCAGCTCGCAGGCAAATGAAAAACTGTTTTTT. It codes for CASSQANEKLFF. The full variable domain, in which reference TRBV2 and TRBJ1-4 provide the parts outside the CDR3, is EPEVTQTPSHQVTQMGQEVILRCVPISNHLYFYWYRQILGQKVEFLVSFYNNEISEKSEIFDDQFSVERPDGSNFTLKIRSTKLEDSAMYFCASSQANEKLFFGSGTQLSVL.

The gene calls are TRBV11-2 and TRBJ2-3; 9 nucleotides align to TRBD2. CDR3 length equals 16 residues. V lost 5 bases and J lost 8; bases outside the gene matches: 14. From germline, CDR1 is SGHAT and CDR2 FQNNGV. This chain's CDR3 is CASSLRALAGAGTQYF. CDR3 in DNA: TGTGCCAGCAGCCTCCGGGCGTTAGCGGGGGCAGGTACGCAGTATTTT.

The J gene is TRBJ1-1, the V gene TRBV7-8, with D tentatively TRBD1 (5 bases). CDR1 is SGHVS, CDR2 FQNEAQ, per germline. Trimming cost V 3 bases and J 4 bases, with 9 bases left between them. The CDR3 runs to 13 residues. CDR3 in DNA: TGTGCCAGCAGCTTTCGGGGGGGCACTGAAGCTTTCTTT. Translated: CASSFRGGTEAFF.

The V call is TRBV4-3, the J call TRBJ2-4, with 11 bases lining up with TRBD2. Losses at the gene ends were 0 bases for V and 0 bases for J; bases not matched to a gene: 10. This CDR3 spans 20 amino acids. Germline loops: CDR1 LGHNA, CDR2 YSLEER. The DNA of the CDR3 is TGCGCCAGCAGCCAAGATCCCCTAGCGGGGGGCCGGGGAGCCAAAAACATTCAGTACTTC. Translation: CASSQDPLAGGRGAKNIQYF.

The chain has TRBV4-1 and TRBJ2-1, with D maybe TRBD2 (7 bases). V lost 1 base to trimming and J lost 7 bases, with 17 bases between them. The CDR3 extends over 16 amino acids. Germline-derived CDR1 and CDR2 are MGHRA and YSYEKL. This CDR3 reads CASSQVRGRAINEQFF. CDR3 bases: TGCGCCAGCAGCCAAGTGAGGGGGAGGGCGATTAATGAGCAGTTCTTC.

The rearrangement links TRBV6-4 to TRBJ2-4; 8 bases align to TRBD2. J gave up 8 bases and V 5 bases, and 8 bases lay outside the gene matches. Looked up from germline, CDR1 is MRHNA and CDR2 is SNTAGT. The CDR3 loop spans 14 amino acids. The CDR3 nucleotides read TGTGCCAGCAGTCTCACCAGCGGGAGTGACATTCAGTACTTC. Translating it yields CASSLTSGSDIQYF.

The V and J genes are TRBV13 and TRBJ2-7; tentative D call: TRBD1 (5 bases). The V end lost 0 bases, the J end lost 7 bases, and 19 bases lay between the germline ends. Germline values: CDR1 PRHDT, CDR2 FYEKMQ (reference sequence). The CDR3 spans 16 residues. This CDR3 is CASSLGAGTQAWEQYF. CDR3 nucleotide sequence: TGTGCCAGCAGCTTAGGAGCCGGAACACAGGCTTGGGAGCAGTACTTC. Combining the CDR3 with reference TRBV13 and TRBJ2-7 gives the whole variable domain AAGVIQSPRHLIKEKRETATLKCYPIPRHDTVYWYQQGPGQDPQFLISFYEKMQSDKGSIPDRFSAQQFSDYHSELNMSSLELGDSALYFCASSLGAGTQAWEQYFGPGTRLTVT.

Regarding this clone: The identical CDR3 is also encoded by other nucleotide sequences in the sample. The rearrangement links TRBV29-1 to TRBJ2-1; TRBD1 aligns across 7 bases. The germline V gene has CDR1 SQVTM and CDR2 ANQGSEA. The ends lost 7 bases at V and 9 bases at J; junction bases unmatched: 6. The CDR3 contains 11 residues. The CDR3 loop is CSGLQGSEQFF. In nucleotides, the CDR3 is TGCAGCGGTCTACAGGGGAGTGAGCAGTTCTTC.

The chain has TRBV7-2 and TRBJ2-2; TRBD2 agrees at 8 bases. The CDR3 consists of 15 residues. V gave up 2 bases and J gave up 7 bases; unmatched junction bases: 6. The germline V gene has CDR1 SGHTA and CDR2 FQGNSA. Here the CDR3 DNA reads TGTGCCAGCAGCTTACAGGGACTAGGGGTCGGGGAGCTGTTTTTT. Its protein is CASSLQGLGVGELFF. Full variable domain (remainder filled in from reference TRBV7-2 and TRBJ2-2): GAGVSQSPSNKVTEKGKDVELRCDPISGHTALYWYRQSLGQGLEFLIYFQGNSAPDKSGLPSDRFSAERTGGSVSTLTIQRTQQEDSAVYLCASSLQGLGVGELFFGEGSRLTVL.

The chain joins TRBV27 to TRBJ1-2, with a possible D match to TRBD1 (5 bases). Trimming left V 5 bases short and J 7 bases short, with 14 bases between. This CDR3 is 13 amino acids long. Germline CDR1 MNHEY, CDR2 SMNVEV (reference sequence). This CDR3 is CASSHGTLSGYTF. The CDR3 DNA is TGTGCCAGCAGTCACGGGACTTTATCTGGCTACACCTTC.

The chain has TRBV7-5 and TRBJ1-5; TRBD1 reflects the table's D call only, with no check against the DNA. TRBV7-5 is an annotated pseudogene. The CDR3 runs 11 residues. The DNA for the CDR3 is TGTGCCGACAGGAGCAATCAGCCCCAGCATTTT. Its protein product is CADRSNQPQHF.